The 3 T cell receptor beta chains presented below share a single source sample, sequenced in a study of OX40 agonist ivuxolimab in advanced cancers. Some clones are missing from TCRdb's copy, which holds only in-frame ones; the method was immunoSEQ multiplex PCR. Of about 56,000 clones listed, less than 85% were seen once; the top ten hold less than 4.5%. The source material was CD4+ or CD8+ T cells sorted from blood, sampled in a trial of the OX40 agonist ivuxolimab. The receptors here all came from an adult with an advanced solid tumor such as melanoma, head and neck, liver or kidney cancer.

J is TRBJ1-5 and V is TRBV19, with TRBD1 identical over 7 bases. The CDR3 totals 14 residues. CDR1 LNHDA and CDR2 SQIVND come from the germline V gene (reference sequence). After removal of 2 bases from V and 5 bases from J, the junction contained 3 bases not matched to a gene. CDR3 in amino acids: CASSIKTGDQPQHF. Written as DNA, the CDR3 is TGTGCCAGTAGTATAAAAACAGGGGATCAGCCCCAGCATTTT.

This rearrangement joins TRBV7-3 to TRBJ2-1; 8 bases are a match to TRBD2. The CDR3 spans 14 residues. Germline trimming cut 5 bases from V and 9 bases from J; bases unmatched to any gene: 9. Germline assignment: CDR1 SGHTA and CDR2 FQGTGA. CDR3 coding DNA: TGTGCCAGCAGCCCCCCCACTAGCGGAAGTGAGCAGTTCTTC. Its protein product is CASSPPTSGSEQFF.

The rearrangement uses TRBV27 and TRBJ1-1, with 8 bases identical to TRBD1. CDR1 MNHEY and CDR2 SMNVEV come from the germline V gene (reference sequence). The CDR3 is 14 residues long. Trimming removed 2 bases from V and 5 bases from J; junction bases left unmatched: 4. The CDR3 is CASSLSDRGTEAFF. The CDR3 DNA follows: TGTGCCAGCAGTTTAAGCGACAGGGGAACTGAAGCTTTCTTT.